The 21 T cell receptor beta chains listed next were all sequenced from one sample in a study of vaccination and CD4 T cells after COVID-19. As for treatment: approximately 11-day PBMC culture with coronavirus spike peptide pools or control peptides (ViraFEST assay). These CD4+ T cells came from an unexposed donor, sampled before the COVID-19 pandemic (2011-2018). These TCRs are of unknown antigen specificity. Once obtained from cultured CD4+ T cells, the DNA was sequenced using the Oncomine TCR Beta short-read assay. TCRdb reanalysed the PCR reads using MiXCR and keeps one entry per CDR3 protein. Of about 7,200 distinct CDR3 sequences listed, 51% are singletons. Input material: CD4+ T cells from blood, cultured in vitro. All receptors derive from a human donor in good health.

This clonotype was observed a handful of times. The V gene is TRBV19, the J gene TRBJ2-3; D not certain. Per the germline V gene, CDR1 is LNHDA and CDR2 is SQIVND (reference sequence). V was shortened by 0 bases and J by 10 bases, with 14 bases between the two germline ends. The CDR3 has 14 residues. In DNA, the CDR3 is TGTGCCAGTAGTATAGATCGGTCTGGGGTGCCGCAGTATTTT. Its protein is CASSIDRSGVPQYF. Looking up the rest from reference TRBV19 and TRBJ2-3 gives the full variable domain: DGGITQSPKYLFRKEGQNVTLSCEQNLNHDAMYWYRQDPGQGLRLIYYSQIVNDFQKGDIAEGYSVSREKKESFPLTVTSAQKNPTAFYLCASSIDRSGVPQYFGPGTRLTVL.

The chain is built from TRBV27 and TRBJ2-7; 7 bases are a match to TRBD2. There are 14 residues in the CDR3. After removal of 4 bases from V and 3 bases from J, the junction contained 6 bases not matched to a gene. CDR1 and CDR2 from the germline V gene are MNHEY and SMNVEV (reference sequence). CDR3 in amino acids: CASSWTSSLYEQYF. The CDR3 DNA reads TGTGCCAGCAGTTGGACTAGTTCTCTCTACGAGCAGTACTTC.

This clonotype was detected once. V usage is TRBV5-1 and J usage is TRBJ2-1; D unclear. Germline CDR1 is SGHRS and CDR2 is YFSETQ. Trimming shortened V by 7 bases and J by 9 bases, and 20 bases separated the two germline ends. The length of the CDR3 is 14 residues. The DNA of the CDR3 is TGCGCCAGCTTTCCGGGCTCCCAACCAAGTGAGCAGTTCTTC. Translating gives CASFPGSQPSEQFF.

As DNA, the CDR3 is TGTGCCAGCAGGCCGACAGGGGCTGGAAACACCATATATTTT. Protein product: CASRPTGAGNTIYF. The rearrangement uses TRBV28 and TRBJ1-3; 8 nucleotides align to TRBD1. The J segment lost 2 bases and the V segment lost 6 bases, leaving 3 bases of the junction unmatched. The CDR3 spans 14 residues. Germline loops: CDR1 MDHEN, CDR2 SYDVKM. Full variable domain (outside the CDR3, taken from reference TRBV28 and TRBJ1-3): DVKVTQSSRYLVKRTGEKVFLECVQDMDHENMFWYRQDPGLGLRLIYFSYDVKMKEKGDIPEGYSVSREKKERFSLILESASTNQTSMYLCASRPTGAGNTIYFGEGSWLTVV.

CDR3 DNA sequence: TGCAGTGCTAACCCCCTAGCGGGGGATTCAAATGAGCAGTTCTTC. Translated, it gives CSANPLAGDSNEQFF. The V gene is TRBV20-1, the J gene TRBJ2-1; 10 positions agree with TRBD2. Trimming removed 4 bases from V and 7 bases from J; junction bases left unmatched: 10. CDR1 and CDR2 (germline): DFQATT, SNEGSKA (reference sequence). This CDR3 spans 15 amino acids.

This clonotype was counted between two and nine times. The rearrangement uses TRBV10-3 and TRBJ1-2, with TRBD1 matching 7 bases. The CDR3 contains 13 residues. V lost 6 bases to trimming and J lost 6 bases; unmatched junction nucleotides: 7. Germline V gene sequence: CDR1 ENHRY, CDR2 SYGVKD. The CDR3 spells CAISMTGRDGYTF. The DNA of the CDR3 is TGTGCCATCAGCATGACAGGGCGGGATGGCTACACCTTC.

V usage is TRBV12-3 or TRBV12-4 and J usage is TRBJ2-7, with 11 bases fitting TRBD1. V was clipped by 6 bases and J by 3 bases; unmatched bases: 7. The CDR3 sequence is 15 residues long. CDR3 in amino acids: CASRDTGTGGYEQYF. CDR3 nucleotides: TGTGCCAGCAGAGACACCGGGACAGGGGGCTACGAGCAGTACTTC.

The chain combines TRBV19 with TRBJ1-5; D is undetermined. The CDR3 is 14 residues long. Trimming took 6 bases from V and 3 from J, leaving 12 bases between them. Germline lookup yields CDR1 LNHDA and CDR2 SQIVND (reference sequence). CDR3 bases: TGTGCCAGTAGACAGTCGGGCTACAATCAGCCCCAGCATTTT. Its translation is CASRQSGYNQPQHF.

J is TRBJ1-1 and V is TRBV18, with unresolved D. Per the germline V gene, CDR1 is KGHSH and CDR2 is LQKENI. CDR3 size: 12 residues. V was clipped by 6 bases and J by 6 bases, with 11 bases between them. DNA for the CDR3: TGTGCCAGCTCTTCGGGAAGGGCTGAAGCTTTCTTT. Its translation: CASSSGRAEAFF.

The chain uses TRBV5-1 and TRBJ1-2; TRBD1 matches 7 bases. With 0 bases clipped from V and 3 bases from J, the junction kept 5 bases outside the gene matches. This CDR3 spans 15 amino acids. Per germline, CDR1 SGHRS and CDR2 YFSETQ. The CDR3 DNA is TGCGCCAGCAGCTTGGCCGGCAGGGGGGACTATGGCTACACCTTC. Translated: CASSLAGRGDYGYTF.

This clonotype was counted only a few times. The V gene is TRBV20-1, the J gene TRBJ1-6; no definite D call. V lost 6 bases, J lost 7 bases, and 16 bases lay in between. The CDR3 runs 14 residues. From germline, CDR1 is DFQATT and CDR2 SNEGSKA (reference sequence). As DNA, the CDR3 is TGCAGTGCCCAGGCGGGGTACGGAAATTCACCCCTCCACTTT. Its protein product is CSAQAGYGNSPLHF.

The CDR3 loop reads CASSILSGGSGNYGYTF. CDR3 nucleotide sequence: TGTGCCAGCAGCATTCTATCCGGGGGATCGGGTAACTATGGCTACACCTTC. This chain connects TRBV9 to TRBJ1-2; possibly TRBD1 for D (5 bases). The CDR3 extends over 17 amino acids. V lost 4 bases and J 1 base, leaving 20 bases between the germline ends. The germline gives CDR1 SGDLS, CDR2 YYNGEE.

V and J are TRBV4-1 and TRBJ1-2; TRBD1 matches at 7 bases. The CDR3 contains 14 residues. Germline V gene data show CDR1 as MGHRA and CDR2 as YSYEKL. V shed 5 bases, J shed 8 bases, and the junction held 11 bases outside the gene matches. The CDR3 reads CASSLHQGDEGYTF. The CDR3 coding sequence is TGCGCCAGCAGCTTGCACCAGGGGGATGAGGGCTACACCTTC.

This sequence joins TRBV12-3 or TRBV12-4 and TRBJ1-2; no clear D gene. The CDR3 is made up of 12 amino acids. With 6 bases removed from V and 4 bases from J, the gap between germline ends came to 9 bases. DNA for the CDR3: TGTGCCAGCAGCCCGGACGGCTATGGCTACACCTTC. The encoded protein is CASSPDGYGYTF.

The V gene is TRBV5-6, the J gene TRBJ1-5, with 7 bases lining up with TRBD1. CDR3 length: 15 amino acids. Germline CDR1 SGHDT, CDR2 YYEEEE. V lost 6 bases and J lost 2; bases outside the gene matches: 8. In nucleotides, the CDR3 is TGTGCCAGCACCCAGGGGGTCAGGGGCAATCAGCCCCAGCATTTT. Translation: CASTQGVRGNQPQHF.

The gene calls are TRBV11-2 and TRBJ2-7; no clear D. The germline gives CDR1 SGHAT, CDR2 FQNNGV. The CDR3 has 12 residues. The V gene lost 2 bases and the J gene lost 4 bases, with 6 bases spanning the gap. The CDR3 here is CASSLSSYEQYF. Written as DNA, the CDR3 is TGTGCCAGCAGCTTATCTTCGTACGAGCAGTACTTC.

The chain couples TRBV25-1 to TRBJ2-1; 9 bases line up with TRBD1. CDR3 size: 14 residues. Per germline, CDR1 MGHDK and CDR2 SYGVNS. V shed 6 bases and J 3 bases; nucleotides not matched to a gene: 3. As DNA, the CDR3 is TGTGCCAGCAGGCGACAGGGGGGCTACAATGAGCAGTTCTTC. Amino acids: CASRRQGGYNEQFF.

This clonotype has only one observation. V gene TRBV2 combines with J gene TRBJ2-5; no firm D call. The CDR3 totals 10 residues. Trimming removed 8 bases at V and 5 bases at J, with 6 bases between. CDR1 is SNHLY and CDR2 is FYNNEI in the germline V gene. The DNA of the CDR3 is TGTGCCAGCCGAATGGAGACCCAGTACTTC. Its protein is CASRMETQYF.

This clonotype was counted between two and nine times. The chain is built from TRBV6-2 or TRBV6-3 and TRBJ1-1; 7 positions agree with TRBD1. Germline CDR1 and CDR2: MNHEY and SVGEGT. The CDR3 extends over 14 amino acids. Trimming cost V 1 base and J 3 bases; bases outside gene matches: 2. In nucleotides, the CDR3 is TGTGCCAGCAGTTACTGGGACAGATACACTGAAGCTTTCTTT. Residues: CASSYWDRYTEAFF.

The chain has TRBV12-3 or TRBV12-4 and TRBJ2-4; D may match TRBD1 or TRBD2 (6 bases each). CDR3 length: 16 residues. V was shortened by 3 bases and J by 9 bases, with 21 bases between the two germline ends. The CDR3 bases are TGTGCCAGCAGTTTCTTACGCCTCGGGGGCGGAGGCATTCAGTACTTC. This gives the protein CASSFLRLGGGGIQYF.

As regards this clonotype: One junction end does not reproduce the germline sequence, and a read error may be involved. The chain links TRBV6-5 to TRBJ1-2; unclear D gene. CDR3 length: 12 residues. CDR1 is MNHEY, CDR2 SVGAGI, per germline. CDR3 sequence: CASSYSNYHCLF. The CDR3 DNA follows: TGTGCCAGCAGTTACTCGAATTATCACTGCCTTTTC.